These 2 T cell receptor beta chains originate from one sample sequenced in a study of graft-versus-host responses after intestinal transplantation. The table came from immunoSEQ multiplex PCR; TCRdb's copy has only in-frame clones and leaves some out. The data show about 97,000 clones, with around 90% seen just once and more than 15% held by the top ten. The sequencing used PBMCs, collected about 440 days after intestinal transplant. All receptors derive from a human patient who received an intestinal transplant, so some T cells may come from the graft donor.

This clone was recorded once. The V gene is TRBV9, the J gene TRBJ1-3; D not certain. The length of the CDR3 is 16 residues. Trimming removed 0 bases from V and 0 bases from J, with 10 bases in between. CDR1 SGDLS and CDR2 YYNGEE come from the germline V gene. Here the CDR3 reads CASSVDLKNSGNTIYF. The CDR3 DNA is TGTGCCAGCAGCGTAGACCTGAAGAACTCTGGAAACACCATATATTTT.

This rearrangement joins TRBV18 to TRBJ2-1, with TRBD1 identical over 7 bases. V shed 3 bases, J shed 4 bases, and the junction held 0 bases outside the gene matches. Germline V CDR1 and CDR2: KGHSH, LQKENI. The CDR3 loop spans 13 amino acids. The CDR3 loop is CASSPGQYNEQFF. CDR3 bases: TGTGCCAGCTCACCGGGACAGTACAATGAGCAGTTCTTC.